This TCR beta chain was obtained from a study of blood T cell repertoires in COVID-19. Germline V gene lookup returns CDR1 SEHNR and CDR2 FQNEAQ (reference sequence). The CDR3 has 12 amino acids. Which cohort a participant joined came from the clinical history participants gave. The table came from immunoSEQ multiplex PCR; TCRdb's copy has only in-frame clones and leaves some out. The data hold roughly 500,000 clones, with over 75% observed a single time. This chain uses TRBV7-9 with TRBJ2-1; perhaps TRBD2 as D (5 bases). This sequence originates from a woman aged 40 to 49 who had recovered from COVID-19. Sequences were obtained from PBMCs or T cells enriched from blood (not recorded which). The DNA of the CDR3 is TGTGCAAGCGCACTAGAAGGCAATGAGCAGTTCTTC. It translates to CASALEGNEQFF. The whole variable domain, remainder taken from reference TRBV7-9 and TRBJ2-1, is DTGVSQNPRHKITKRGQNVTFRCDPISEHNRLYWYRQTLGQGPEFLTYFQNEAQLEKSRLLSDRFSAERPKGSFSTLEIQRTEQGDSAMYLCASALEGNEQFFGPGTRLTVL.